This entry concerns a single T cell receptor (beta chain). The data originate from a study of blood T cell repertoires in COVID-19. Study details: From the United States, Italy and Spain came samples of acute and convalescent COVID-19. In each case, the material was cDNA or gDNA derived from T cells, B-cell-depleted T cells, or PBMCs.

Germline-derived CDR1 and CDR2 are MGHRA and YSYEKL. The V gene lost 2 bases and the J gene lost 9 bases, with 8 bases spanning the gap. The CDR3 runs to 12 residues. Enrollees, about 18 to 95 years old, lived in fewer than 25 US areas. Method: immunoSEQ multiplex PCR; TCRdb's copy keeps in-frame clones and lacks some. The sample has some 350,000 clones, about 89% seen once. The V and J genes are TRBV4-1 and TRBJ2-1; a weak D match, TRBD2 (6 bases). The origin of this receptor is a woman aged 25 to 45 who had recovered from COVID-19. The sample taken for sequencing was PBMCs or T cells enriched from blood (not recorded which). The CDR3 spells CASSQLGGEQFF. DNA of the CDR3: TGCGCCAGCAGCCAATTGGGGGGTGAGCAGTTCTTC.